The 20 T cell receptor beta chains listed next were all sequenced from one sample in a study of T-cell memory formation after mild COVID-19. TCRdb fed the 5' RACE reads into MiXCR, producing one record per CDR3 protein. The data contain around 450,000 distinct CDR3 sequences, around 18% of them singletons. Sequencing was performed on PBMCs or a T cell subset sorted from them (not recorded which). The receptors come from an adult woman who had mild COVID-19 (a few samples of this study predate the infection). Cell type and time point are not known.

The gene calls are TRBV4-1 and TRBJ2-1; the D gene is possibly TRBD2 (6 bases). V lost 2 bases and J lost 13, with 15 bases in between. CDR1 and CDR2 (germline): MGHRA, YSYEKL. The CDR3 runs 13 residues. The CDR3 DNA sequence: TGCGCCAGCAGCCAATCAAGCGGGTATATTCAGTTCTTC. It codes for CASSQSSGYIQFF.

This clonotype was seen a few times. This chain joins TRBV24-1 and TRBJ1-1, with 9 bases lining up with TRBD1. This CDR3 has 14 amino acids. Germline values: CDR1 KGHDR, CDR2 SFDVKD. V shed 7 bases and J 5 bases; nucleotides not matched to a gene: 7. This CDR3 is CATSSDRGRTEAFF. For the CDR3, the DNA is TGTGCCACCAGCTCGGACAGGGGAAGGACTGAAGCTTTCTTT.

This clonotype was seen only a few times. The chain recombines TRBV6-5 with TRBJ1-2; tentatively, D is TRBD1 (5 bases). This CDR3 is built from 14 residues. V was clipped by 6 bases and J by 1 base, with 12 bases between them. Germline V gene data show CDR1 as MNHEY and CDR2 as SVGAGI. The DNA for the CDR3 is TGTGCCAGCAGCTGGGGCCGGGTTAACTATGGCTACACCTTC. Protein sequence: CASSWGRVNYGYTF.

V gene TRBV25-1 combines with J gene TRBJ2-7, with no clear D. The CDR3 is made up of 12 amino acids. Germline V gene sequence: CDR1 MGHDK, CDR2 SYGVNS. V was pared by 4 bases and J by 2 bases, with 6 bases between. CDR3 in amino acids: CASSASAYEQYF. The CDR3 nucleotides are TGTGCCAGCAGTGCCTCCGCCTACGAGCAGTACTTC.

This clonotype was observed a handful of times. The rearrangement links TRBV6-6 to TRBJ1-1, with D perhaps matching TRBD1 (5 bases). Trimming removed 6 bases from V and 4 bases from J, with 18 bases in between. Germline CDR1 reads MNHNY; CDR2 reads SVGAGI (reference sequence). The CDR3 runs 15 residues. The CDR3 sequence is CASRNPQGGGTEAFF. The DNA of the CDR3 is TGTGCCAGCAGGAACCCGCAGGGTGGGGGCACTGAAGCTTTCTTT.

This clonotype was seen at least ten times. V and J are TRBV7-6 and TRBJ2-7, with D possibly matching TRBD1 (5 bases). The CDR3 contains 15 residues. Germline CDR1 SGHVS, CDR2 FNYEAQ. The V end lost 8 bases, the J end lost 2 bases, and 19 bases lay between the germline ends. The chain's CDR3 is CASSTSFDRTYEQYF. CDR3 coding DNA: TGTGCCAGCTCAACATCCTTCGACAGAACCTACGAGCAGTACTTC.

This clonotype was picked up a small number of times. The chain carries TRBV6-5 and TRBJ2-3; maybe TRBD2 (5 bases). Germline CDR1 and CDR2: MNHEY and SVGAGI. V was shortened by 2 bases and J by 0 bases, with 9 bases between the two germline ends. The CDR3 loop spans 15 amino acids. This chain's CDR3 is CASSYGSLSTDTQYF. CDR3 nucleotide sequence: TGTGCCAGCAGTTACGGGAGTTTAAGCACAGATACGCAGTATTTT.

As DNA, the CDR3 is TGTGCCAGCAGTGCCCTGGGCGGCCAAGAGACCCAGTACTTC. Protein sequence: CASSALGGQETQYF. V is TRBV12-3 or TRBV12-4 and J is TRBJ2-5, with D hard to call. V lost 5 bases to trimming and J lost 1 base, with 11 bases between them. The CDR3 has 14 residues.

This clonotype was picked up a small number of times. The V gene is TRBV10-3, the J gene TRBJ2-6; D not resolved. The CDR3 contains 14 residues. Germline assignment: CDR1 ENHRY and CDR2 SYGVKD. The V gene lost 3 bases and the J gene lost 2 bases, with 5 bases spanning the gap. CDR3 sequence (DNA): TGTGCCATCAGTGATGGGCCTGGGGCCAACGTCCTGACTTTC. It codes for CAISDGPGANVLTF.

The CDR3 region is CASSVGGRGYGYTF. CDR3 coding DNA: TGTGCCAGCAGCGTCGGGGGGCGGGGCTATGGCTACACCTTC. V and J are TRBV28 and TRBJ1-2, with D tentatively TRBD1 (6 bases). Germline CDR1 is MDHEN and CDR2 is SYDVKM. This CDR3 is built from 14 residues. Trimming shortened V by 6 bases and J by 4 bases, and 15 bases separated the two germline ends.

The chain links TRBV20-1 to TRBJ2-7, with 15 bases fitting TRBD2. The CDR3 is 13 residues long. Germline V gives CDR1 DFQATT, CDR2 SNEGSKA (reference sequence). V gave up 5 bases and J gave up 7 bases; unmatched junction bases: 3. This CDR3 is CSAWGLAGGEQYF. The CDR3 coding sequence is TGCAGTGCTTGGGGACTAGCGGGGGGAGAGCAGTACTTC.

The V and J genes are TRBV25-1 and TRBJ1-2, with a tentative D call TRBD1 (5 bases). V gave up 3 bases and J gave up 0 bases, with 11 bases separating them. This CDR3 contains 15 residues. CDR1 and CDR2 from the germline V gene are MGHDK and SYGVNS. CDR3 in amino acids: CASSDSLGANYGYTF. The CDR3 DNA reads as TGTGCCAGCAGTGACAGCCTGGGGGCTAACTATGGCTACACCTTC.

The chain joins TRBV6-2 or TRBV6-3 to TRBJ2-7; the match to TRBD2 covers 13 bases. Germline-derived CDR1 and CDR2 are MNHEY and SVGEGT. There are 17 residues in the CDR3. The trim removed 6 bases at V and 6 bases at J, leaving 14 bases unmatched. Here the CDR3 reads CASSPSSRTSGSLEQYF. The CDR3, as DNA: TGTGCCAGCAGCCCCTCCTCCAGGACTAGCGGGAGTCTCGAGCAGTACTTC.

The chain carries TRBV6-5 and TRBJ2-5; D gene uncertain. CDR3 length: 17 residues. Germline loops: CDR1 MNHEY, CDR2 SVGAGI. V was cut by 2 bases and J by 1 base, with 17 bases left in between. The CDR3 protein is CASSYRPDHPPQETQYF. The CDR3 DNA reads as TGTGCCAGCAGTTACCGACCCGACCACCCGCCCCAAGAGACCCAGTACTTC.

This clonotype has only a few counts. The chain carries TRBV12-3 or TRBV12-4 and TRBJ1-1, with 7 bases matching TRBD1. The CDR3 totals 13 residues. J lost 5 bases, V lost 2 bases, and 2 bases had no gene match. CDR3 loop: CASSLPGGTEAFF. For the CDR3, the DNA is TGTGCCAGCAGTTTACCAGGGGGGACTGAAGCTTTCTTT.

The gene calls are TRBV29-1 and TRBJ2-3, with unresolved D. With 4 bases removed from V and 9 bases from J, the gap between germline ends came to 11 bases. This CDR3 has 11 residues. Germline V gives CDR1 SQVTM, CDR2 ANQGSEA. CDR3 sequence (DNA): TGCAGCGTTGGAGGCTTAGAGACGCAGTATTTT. Encoded protein: CSVGGLETQYF.

Here the CDR3 reads CSARRRQGANEQYF. The DNA of the CDR3 is TGCAGTGCTAGAAGACGACAGGGGGCTAACGAGCAGTACTTC. The chain joins TRBV20-1 to TRBJ2-7; TRBD1 agrees at 10 bases. Losses at the gene ends were 2 bases for V and 5 bases for J; bases not matched to a gene: 6. Germline V gives CDR1 DFQATT, CDR2 SNEGSKA (reference sequence). This CDR3 contains 14 residues.

In this sample, this clonotype turned up a few times. The chain links TRBV6-2 or TRBV6-3 to TRBJ2-1, with D perhaps TRBD2 (5 bases). The germline CDR1 and CDR2 sequences are MNHEY and SVGEGT. The CDR3 totals 11 residues. Between the trimmed V and J ends, which lost 4 bases and 9 bases, there was a span of 7 bases. The CDR3 DNA sequence: TGTGCCAGCAGTTCCGCGGGTGAGCAGTTCTTC. This gives the protein CASSSAGEQFF.

This chain uses TRBV7-9 with TRBJ1-6; D possibly corresponds to TRBD1 (5 bases). Between the trimmed V and J ends, which lost 5 bases and 5 bases, there was a span of 10 bases. The CDR3 spans 14 residues. From germline, CDR1 is SEHNR and CDR2 FQNEAQ (reference sequence). The CDR3 sequence is CASSPGTDNSPLHF. The CDR3 DNA sequence: TGTGCCAGCAGCCCAGGGACTGATAATTCACCCCTCCACTTT.

This clonotype was recorded a few times. The chain employs TRBV20-1 and TRBJ1-2; 8 bases match TRBD1. Germline CDR1 reads DFQATT; CDR2 reads SNEGSKA (reference sequence). V lost 4 bases, J lost 7 bases, and 14 bases stayed unmatched. This CDR3 has 15 amino acids. The CDR3, as DNA: TGCAGTGCTATCTCCAGACAGGGGAGGAACGGTGGCTACACCTTC. Its translation: CSAISRQGRNGGYTF.